This record concerns one T cell receptor (beta chain) sequence. Its target is not known. The sample is drawn from a study of blood T cells in healthy people across ages. Study conclusions and caveats: As naive T cell percentage varied, TCR beta diversity correlated strongly with it.

Isolation yielded PBMCs, at least 7 million per sample, in every case. PCR was performed a second time for 7 to 11 cycles using a sample-barcoded 5' primer and a J-beta primer mix. Sequencing of every sample gave 3 million or more CDR3-containing paired-end reads. TCRdb reprocessed the 5' RACE reads with MiXCR, giving one entry per CDR3 protein. The sample holds about 1.4 million distinct CDR3 sequences; roughly 60% are singletons and the top ten take 5.5% to 8%. The source material was blood. This receptor was taken from a man in his late teens or twenties in good health.

CDR3 amino acids: CASSEFKDPKNIQYF. CDR3 nucleotide sequence: TGCGCCAGCAGTGAGTTTAAGGATCCCAAAAACATTCAGTACTTC. The chain is built from TRBV10-1 and TRBJ2-4; D unresolved. The CDR3 has 15 residues. Germline V gene sequence: CDR1 WNHNN, CDR2 SYGVQD (reference sequence). Trimming removed 1 base at V and 2 bases at J, with 9 bases between.